The T cell receptor (beta chain) under discussion was sequenced for a study of chemoradiotherapy in HPV16-positive cancers (dated by TCRdb to about 2022). About the full investigation: Candidate HPV-specific T-cell clones and common TCR motifs were defined through functional T-cell assays on cells from a couple of HPV16-positive patients. TCR repertoires from some 89 patients with HPV-related cancers were then used to track the candidate HPV-specific TCRs and motifs. The study asked whether T-cell immunity against the HPV oncoproteins E6 and E7 changes during chemoradiotherapy and whether it affects survival.

Comment on this clone: Its antigen has not been determined. Within one base of it there is no much larger clone, and no base qualities were kept.

Repertoires were sampled multiple times during chemoradiotherapy, which allowed clonal expansion in the tumor microenvironment to be followed. What the study reported, not specific to this receptor: Expansion of candidate HPV-specific clones and E7-related TCR motifs was observed in the tumor microenvironment during treatment, whereas no such expansion was observed for non-HPV-specific T cells. In HPV16-positive patients, expansion of HPV-responsive T cells during chemoradiotherapy was found to be associated with improved recurrence-free survival. The functional definition of HPV-specific T cells came from only a couple of HPV16-positive patients, and the survival association was reported for HPV16-positive patients.

Libraries were prepared through the immunoSEQ multiplex PCR assay. TCRdb obtained this table from immuneACCESS and retained in-frame rearrangements with V and J assigned. These tables miss some clones; where compared with another copy, unresolved V genes account for less than half of the shortfall, and the remainder is unexplained. The sample data list about 30,000 clones, and roughly nine tenths of these were observed just once. The top ten hold around 20% of the sample. CDR1 and CDR2, per the germline V gene, are SGHDN and FVKESK. The junction carries 14 bases between V and J, which are trimmed by 4 bases and 0 bases respectively. Including the terminal cysteine and phenylalanine, the CDR3 comprises 16 residues. Only CDR3 DNA is held: 48 bases, read in frame from base 1.

The sample consisted of blood, taken from a patient who underwent chemoradiotherapy. The chain is encoded by TRBV14 joined to TRBJ2-3; TRBD2 might be the D gene, on 7 matching bases. The source is a human donor with HPV-associated anogenital cancer. The encoded CDR3 is CASSRRRGASTDTQYF. Read as DNA, the sequence is TGTGCCAGCAGCCGAAGACGGGGGGCTAGCACAGATACGCAGTATTTT.